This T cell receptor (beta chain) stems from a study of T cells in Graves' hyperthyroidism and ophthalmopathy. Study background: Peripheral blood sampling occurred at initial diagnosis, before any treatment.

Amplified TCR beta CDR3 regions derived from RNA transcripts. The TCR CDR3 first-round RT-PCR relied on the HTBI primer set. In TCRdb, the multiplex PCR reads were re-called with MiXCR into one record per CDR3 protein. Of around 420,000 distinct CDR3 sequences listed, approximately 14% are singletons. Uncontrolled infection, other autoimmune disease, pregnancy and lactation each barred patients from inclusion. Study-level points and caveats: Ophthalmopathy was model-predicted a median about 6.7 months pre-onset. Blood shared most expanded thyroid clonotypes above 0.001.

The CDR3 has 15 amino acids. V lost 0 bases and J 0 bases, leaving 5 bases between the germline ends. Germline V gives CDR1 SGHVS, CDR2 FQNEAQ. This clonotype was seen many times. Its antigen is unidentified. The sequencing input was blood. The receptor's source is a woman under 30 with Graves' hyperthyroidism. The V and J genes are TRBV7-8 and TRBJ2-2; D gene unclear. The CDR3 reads CASSLARANTGELFF. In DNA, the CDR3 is TGTGCCAGCAGCTTAGCGAGAGCGAACACCGGGGAGCTGTTTTTT.